These T cell receptor beta chains were read from a single sample in a study of blood T cell repertoires in COVID-19. TCRdb's copy holds only in-frame clones and misses some; the assay was immunoSEQ multiplex PCR. The sample consists of under 150,000 clones, roughly 81% of them appearing once. The sequencing sample was made of peripheral blood. All receptors come from a woman aged 50 to 60 with active or convalescent COVID-19. Each CDR3 is given with its conserved first and last residue. Fields, in order: V gene, D gene, clone size, J gene, CDR3 DNA, CDR3 protein. The D gene is left open where the match is weak. Clone size, where shown, is once, few, many, or a class for clones that have expanded.

V gene: TRBV10-3; D gene: TRBD2; clone size: NA; J gene: TRBJ2-7; CDR3 DNA: TGTGCCATCAGTGGGTCGGAGTTACTAGCGGGAGAGGTGTACGAGCAGTACTTC; CDR3 protein: CAISGSELLAGEVYEQYF
V gene: TRBV18; D gene: NA; clone size: once; J gene: TRBJ1-5; CDR3 DNA: TGTGCCAGCTCACCATCGGGAGCTACGGGGAATCAGCCCCAGCATTTT; CDR3 protein: CASSPSGATGNQPQHF
V gene: TRBV7-6; D gene: NA; clone size: NA; J gene: TRBJ1-3; CDR3 DNA: TGTGCCAGCAGCTTAGAGGGGGGGAATGGCATTTTCTCTGGAAACACCATATATTTT; CDR3 protein: CASSLEGGNGIFSGNTIYF
V gene: TRBV7-3; D gene: NA; clone size: NA; J gene: TRBJ2-2; CDR3 DNA: TGTGCCAGCAGCTTAACCCCCAATACCGGGGAGCTGTTTTTT; CDR3 protein: CASSLTPNTGELFF
V gene: TRBV4-3; D gene: TRBD1; clone size: NA; J gene: TRBJ2-1; CDR3 DNA: TGCGCCAGCAGCCGCACGACAGGGGACAGCTCCTACAATGAGCAGTTCTTC; CDR3 protein: CASSRTTGDSSYNEQFF
V gene: TRBV7-2; D gene: NA; clone size: NA; J gene: TRBJ1-4; CDR3 DNA: TGTGCCAGCAGAACCGGTGGACTCGGGGCTAATGAAAAACTGTTTTTT; CDR3 protein: CASRTGGLGANEKLFF
V gene: TRBV6-5; D gene: TRBD1; clone size: NA; J gene: TRBJ1-4; CDR3 DNA: TGTGCCAGCAGCTTTGACAGGGTGAATGAAAAACTGTTTTTT; CDR3 protein: CASSFDRVNEKLFF
V gene: TRBV30; D gene: TRBD2; clone size: NA; J gene: TRBJ2-1; CDR3 DNA: TGTGCCTGGAGAGCTGGCGGGAGTAATGAGCAGTTCTTC; CDR3 protein: CAWRAGGSNEQFF
V gene: TRBV7-2; D gene: NA; clone size: NA; J gene: TRBJ1-1; CDR3 DNA: TGTGCCAGCAGCTACTGGACTGTTATGAACACTGAAGCTTTCTTT; CDR3 protein: CASSYWTVMNTEAFF
V gene: TRBV7-9; D gene: TRBD1; clone size: once; J gene: TRBJ1-3; CDR3 DNA: TGTGCCAGCAGCTACAGACAGGGGGGTGGAAACACCATATATTTT; CDR3 protein: CASSYRQGGGNTIYF
V gene: TRBV21-1; D gene: NA; clone size: NA; J gene: TRBJ1-2; CDR3 DNA: TGTGCCAGCAGCAGGGGGGTCGGGACAGGGGAACCTAACTATGGCTACACCTTC; CDR3 protein: CASSRGVGTGEPNYGYTF
V gene: TRBV13; D gene: TRBD2; clone size: NA; J gene: TRBJ2-1; CDR3 DNA: TGTGCCAGCAGCTTATCGGGGGGGGCCGGGAATGAGCAGTTCTTC; CDR3 protein: CASSLSGGAGNEQFF
V gene: TRBV25-1; D gene: TRBD1; clone size: NA; J gene: TRBJ1-2; CDR3 DNA: TGTGCCAGCAGTGACCCGGGACAGGGTCGCCCCCACACCTTC; CDR3 protein: CASSDPGQGRPHTF
V gene: TRBV6-5; D gene: NA; clone size: NA; J gene: TRBJ1-1; CDR3 DNA: TGTGCCAGCAGTTCCGGACCGGGGGGTGGGAGGACTGAAGCTTTCTTT; CDR3 protein: CASSSGPGGGRTEAFF
V gene: TRBV7-9; D gene: NA; clone size: NA; J gene: TRBJ1-2; CDR3 DNA: TGTGCCAGCAGCCAGACAGTTAACGGCTACACCTTC; CDR3 protein: CASSQTVNGYTF
V gene: TRBV30; D gene: NA; clone size: NA; J gene: TRBJ1-6; CDR3 DNA: TGTGCCTGGAGGGGGGCCCGCTCACCCCTCCACTTT; CDR3 protein: CAWRGARSPLHF
V gene: TRBV7-2; D gene: TRBD2; clone size: NA; J gene: TRBJ2-2; CDR3 DNA: TGTGCCAGCAGCTTATGGGCTAGCGGGGGGTCGTACACCGGGGAGCTGTTTTTT; CDR3 protein: CASSLWASGGSYTGELFF
V gene: TRBV19; D gene: TRBD1; clone size: few; J gene: TRBJ2-7; CDR3 DNA: TGTGCCAGTAGTTTGGGGACAGGGGCCTACGAGCAGTACTTC; CDR3 protein: CASSLGTGAYEQYF
V gene: TRBV7-9; D gene: TRBD1; clone size: NA; J gene: TRBJ1-1; CDR3 DNA: TGTGCCAGCAGCGGACAGGGAGACGCTTTCTTT; CDR3 protein: CASSGQGDAFF
V gene: TRBV5-1; D gene: TRBD2; clone size: few; J gene: TRBJ2-7; CDR3 DNA: TGCGCCAGCAGCTTGGTTAGTAGCGGGAGAATCGACGAGCAGTACTTC; CDR3 protein: CASSLVSSGRIDEQYF
V gene: TRBV5-1; D gene: TRBD2; clone size: NA; J gene: TRBJ2-5; CDR3 DNA: TGCGCCAGCATGCCGCTCGCAGGGACTAGCCTGGAGACCCAGTACTTC; CDR3 protein: CASMPLAGTSLETQYF
V gene: TRBV14; D gene: NA; clone size: NA; J gene: TRBJ2-1; CDR3 DNA: TGTGCCAGCAGCCAGGCTCGGGGAAATGAGCAGTTCTTC; CDR3 protein: CASSQARGNEQFF
V gene: TRBV18; D gene: TRBD1; clone size: few; J gene: TRBJ2-7; CDR3 DNA: TGTGCCAGCTCACCACGACAGGGGCTAGGGTACGAGCAGTACTTC; CDR3 protein: CASSPRQGLGYEQYF
V gene: TRBV5-6; D gene: TRBD1; clone size: NA; J gene: TRBJ1-1; CDR3 DNA: TGTGCCAGCAGCTTGTTTGAACAGGGGGCTTTCTTT; CDR3 protein: CASSLFEQGAFF
V gene: TRBV7-5; D gene: NA; clone size: NA; J gene: TRBJ1-2; CDR3 DNA: TGTGTCAGAAGCATTAGGACAGGGCAGGGGGACTATGGCTACACCTTC; CDR3 protein: CVRSIRTGQGDYGYTF
V gene: TRBV27; D gene: NA; clone size: NA; J gene: TRBJ1-4; CDR3 DNA: TGTGCCAGCAGTCCCCTGAGGGCGGTAGCTTATGAAAAACTGTTTTTT; CDR3 protein: CASSPLRAVAYEKLFF
V gene: TRBV7-9; D gene: TRBD2; clone size: NA; J gene: TRBJ2-1; CDR3 DNA: TGTGCCAGCAGCCCCACCTCGCGGGGGGGACGATTAGATGAGCAGTTCTTC; CDR3 protein: CASSPTSRGGRLDEQFF
V gene: TRBV14; D gene: NA; clone size: NA; J gene: TRBJ1-1; CDR3 DNA: TGTGCCAGCAGCCAAAACCAGGGGCCGAACACTGAAGCTTTCTTT; CDR3 protein: CASSQNQGPNTEAFF
V gene: TRBV24-1; D gene: NA; clone size: NA; J gene: TRBJ1-1; CDR3 DNA: TGTGCCACCAGTGAGCCGGGATTGAACACTGAAGCTTTCTTT; CDR3 protein: CATSEPGLNTEAFF
V gene: TRBV6-2/TRBV6-3; D gene: NA; clone size: NA; J gene: TRBJ2-7; CDR3 DNA: TGTGCCAGCAGCCCTTCTGAACGGGGGGCTTGGGCCTACGAGCAGTACTTC; CDR3 protein: CASSPSERGAWAYEQYF
V gene: TRBV24-1; D gene: TRBD1; clone size: NA; J gene: TRBJ2-7; CDR3 DNA: TGTGCCACCAGTGACCCCCGGGACAGGACCTACGAGCAGTACTTC; CDR3 protein: CATSDPRDRTYEQYF
V gene: TRBV30; D gene: NA; clone size: NA; J gene: TRBJ2-1; CDR3 DNA: TGTGCCTGGAGTCGCGGCAGTAGGTACAATGAGCAGTTCTTC; CDR3 protein: CAWSRGSRYNEQFF
V gene: TRBV3-1/TRBV3-2; D gene: NA; clone size: NA; J gene: TRBJ1-1; CDR3 DNA: TGTGCCAGCAGCCAAAGACCCCTCCGCCGGTCTGGGGGGGGGATGAACACTGAAGCTTTCTTT; CDR3 protein: CASSQRPLRRSGGGMNTEAFF
V gene: TRBV7-3; D gene: TRBD2; clone size: NA; J gene: TRBJ2-3; CDR3 DNA: TGTGCCAGCAGCTTTCGGGGGGGCTCGAATACGCAGTATTTT; CDR3 protein: CASSFRGGSNTQYF
V gene: TRBV7-2; D gene: TRBD1; clone size: NA; J gene: TRBJ2-7; CDR3 DNA: TGTGCCAGCAGCCTCCACCGGGACAGCTACGAGCAGTACTTC; CDR3 protein: CASSLHRDSYEQYF
V gene: TRBV27; D gene: NA; clone size: NA; J gene: TRBJ2-7; CDR3 DNA: TGTGCCAGCAGTTTGGTGCAGGGGAGATACGAGCAGTACTTC; CDR3 protein: CASSLVQGRYEQYF
V gene: TRBV27; D gene: TRBD2; clone size: NA; J gene: TRBJ2-3; CDR3 DNA: TGTGCCAGCAGTCCCCTCCGCGGGAGCGGGAGAGATACGCAGTATTTT; CDR3 protein: CASSPLRGSGRDTQYF
V gene: TRBV18; D gene: NA; clone size: NA; J gene: TRBJ2-5; CDR3 DNA: TGTGCCAGCTCACCAACTGAGGGCTCCAGGGAGACCCAGTACTTC; CDR3 protein: CASSPTEGSRETQYF
V gene: TRBV7-2; D gene: TRBD1; clone size: NA; J gene: TRBJ2-2; CDR3 DNA: TGTGCCAGCAGCTTACAAGCGGGACAGGGGTCCACCGGGGAGCTGTTTTTT; CDR3 protein: CASSLQAGQGSTGELFF
V gene: TRBV4-3; D gene: NA; clone size: NA; J gene: TRBJ1-2; CDR3 DNA: TGCGCCAGCAGCCAAGAACAGGCAACTAACTATGGCTACACCTTC; CDR3 protein: CASSQEQATNYGYTF
V gene: TRBV2; D gene: NA; clone size: many; J gene: TRBJ1-5; CDR3 DNA: TGTGCCAGCAGTCCGGGGGGCGAACCACTTCAGCCCCAGCATTTT; CDR3 protein: CASSPGGEPLQPQHF
V gene: TRBV28; D gene: TRBD1; clone size: NA; J gene: TRBJ2-2; CDR3 DNA: TGTGCCAGCAGTCCCGGGACAGCGAGGAGGGAGCTGTTTTTT; CDR3 protein: CASSPGTARRELFF
V gene: TRBV9; D gene: NA; clone size: NA; J gene: TRBJ2-3; CDR3 DNA: TGTGCCAGCAGCGTAGGCATGGGGACTCTCTCCTATACGCAGTATTTT; CDR3 protein: CASSVGMGTLSYTQYF
V gene: TRBV21-1; D gene: NA; clone size: NA; J gene: TRBJ1-5; CDR3 DNA: TGTGCCAGCAAGGACAGGGGGCAGGTCGGCAATCAGCCCCAGCATTTT; CDR3 protein: CASKDRGQVGNQPQHF
V gene: TRBV5-5; D gene: NA; clone size: NA; J gene: TRBJ1-2; CDR3 DNA: TGTGCCAGCAGCTTCCTGGGGCGAGATGGCTACACCTTC; CDR3 protein: CASSFLGRDGYTF
V gene: TRBV15; D gene: TRBD2; clone size: NA; J gene: TRBJ2-1; CDR3 DNA: TGTGCCACCAGCAGGCCCCGCGGGGGACTAGCGGGAGGGACGTACAATGAGCAGTTCTTC; CDR3 protein: CATSRPRGGLAGGTYNEQFF
V gene: TRBV9; D gene: TRBD2; clone size: few; J gene: TRBJ2-1; CDR3 DNA: TGTGCCAGCAGCGTAGCCCCTTTACTAGCGGGAGGTCGGAATGAGCAGTTCTTC; CDR3 protein: CASSVAPLLAGGRNEQFF
V gene: TRBV7-8; D gene: TRBD2; clone size: few; J gene: TRBJ2-5; CDR3 DNA: TGTGCCAGCAGCTTAGAGGCTACCCGCGGGGGGCAGGGGGAGACCCAGTACTTC; CDR3 protein: CASSLEATRGGQGETQYF
V gene: TRBV3-1/TRBV3-2; D gene: TRBD2; clone size: NA; J gene: TRBJ2-1; CDR3 DNA: TGTGCCAGCAGCCAAGATCCAATAGCGGGAGTAAACAATGAGCAGTTCTTC; CDR3 protein: CASSQDPIAGVNNEQFF
V gene: TRBV29-1; D gene: TRBD1; clone size: NA; J gene: TRBJ2-1; CDR3 DNA: TGCAGCGTTGGACAGGGTCTTTATGAGCAGTTCTTC; CDR3 protein: CSVGQGLYEQFF
V gene: TRBV29-1; D gene: TRBD1; clone size: NA; J gene: TRBJ1-1; CDR3 DNA: TGCAGCGTCCAGACAGGGGGCTCGGGCACTGAAGCTTTCTTT; CDR3 protein: CSVQTGGSGTEAFF
V gene: TRBV19; D gene: NA; clone size: once; J gene: TRBJ1-3; CDR3 DNA: TGTGCCAGTAGTAGACCAGACAGCAACTCTGGAAACACCATATATTTT; CDR3 protein: CASSRPDSNSGNTIYF
V gene: TRBV7-6; D gene: TRBD1; clone size: once; J gene: TRBJ1-1; CDR3 DNA: TGTGCCAGCAGCTCTGCCGGGACAGGGGCAGGGTACACTGAAGCTTTCTTT; CDR3 protein: CASSSAGTGAGYTEAFF
V gene: TRBV9; D gene: TRBD1; clone size: NA; J gene: TRBJ1-2; CDR3 DNA: TGTGCCAGCAGCCCCGGGGGACAGTATGGCTACACCTTC; CDR3 protein: CASSPGGQYGYTF
V gene: TRBV9; D gene: NA; clone size: NA; J gene: TRBJ2-3; CDR3 DNA: TGTGCCAGCAGCGTAGATTTCTTCACAGATACGCAGTATTTT; CDR3 protein: CASSVDFFTDTQYF
V gene: TRBV6-4; D gene: TRBD2; clone size: NA; J gene: TRBJ2-3; CDR3 DNA: TGTGCCAGCAAAAGACAAGCGGGAGCAGATACGCAGTATTTT; CDR3 protein: CASKRQAGADTQYF
V gene: TRBV6-5; D gene: TRBD2; clone size: NA; J gene: TRBJ2-3; CDR3 DNA: TGTGCCAGCAGGGGGCTAGCGGGACGCACAGATACGCAGTATTTT; CDR3 protein: CASRGLAGRTDTQYF
V gene: TRBV7-2; D gene: NA; clone size: NA; J gene: TRBJ2-1; CDR3 DNA: TGTGCCAGCAGCTCGAGTAGCGGAACAATAATGTCGGAGCAGTTCTTC; CDR3 protein: CASSSSSGTIMSEQFF